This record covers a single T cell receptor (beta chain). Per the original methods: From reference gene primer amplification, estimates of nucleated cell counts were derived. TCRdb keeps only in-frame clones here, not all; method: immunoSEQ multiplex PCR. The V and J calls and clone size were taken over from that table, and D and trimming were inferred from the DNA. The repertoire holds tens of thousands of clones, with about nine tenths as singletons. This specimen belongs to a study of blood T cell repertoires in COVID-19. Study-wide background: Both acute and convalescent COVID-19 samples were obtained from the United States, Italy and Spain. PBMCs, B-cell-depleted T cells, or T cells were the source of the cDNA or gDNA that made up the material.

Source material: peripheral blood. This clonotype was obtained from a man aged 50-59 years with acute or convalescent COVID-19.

Here the CDR3 DNA reads TGTGCCAGCTCACAGAGACAGCAAGCGTACTACAATGAGCAGTTCTTC. Its translation: CASSQRQQAYYNEQFF. The rearrangement uses TRBV18 and TRBJ2-1, with D tentatively TRBD1 (5 bases). The V end was cut by 4 bases, the J end by 3 bases, with 16 bases between. The CDR3 covers 16 residues. Germline V lookup: CDR1 KGHSH, CDR2 LQKENI.